This T cell receptor (beta chain) was found in a study of CD8 T cells in ankylosing spondylitis. Study-level results: A TCR beta motif of under ten highly homologous variants appeared characteristic of ankylosing spondylitis blood.

Quantitative 5'-RACE with molecular barcodes produced the TCR beta libraries. TCRdb re-analysed the 5' RACE reads in MiXCR, keeping a single row per CDR3 protein. The top ten hold roughly 4.9% of the sample, which has roughly 230,000 distinct CDR3 sequences, under 8.5% seen once. This CDR3 region has 16 residues. Germline lookup yields CDR1 LGHNA and CDR2 YSLEER. V dropped 0 bases and J dropped 1 base, with 11 bases sitting between them. This clonotype has ten or more counts. The antigen is undetermined. Sequenced: blood, either unsorted or a sorted T cell fraction (not recorded which). The chain links TRBV4-3 to TRBJ2-3; no definite D call. The TCR sequence derives from a female donor with ankylosing spondylitis or in good health (not recorded which). Written as DNA, the CDR3 is TGCGCCAGCAGCCAAGATCAGGACGGAGGCACAGATACGCAGTATTTT. This encodes CASSQDQDGGTDTQYF.